This T cell receptor beta chain was profiled in a study of cytomegalovirus exposure and HLA in healthy donors. In the study overall: The early release's HLA-typed donors yielded approximately 81 million unique TCRs.

It was with 60 Vbeta and 13 Jbeta primers that the PCR ran. Profiled with immunoSEQ multiplex PCR; TCRdb holds only in-frame clones, not every one. This table has over 80,000 clones, around 74% appearing once. As for this clone: Antigen unknown.

Trimming removed 3 bases from V and 6 bases from J, with 14 bases in between. This CDR3 contains 15 residues. From germline, CDR1 is SGHTA and CDR2 FQGTGA. Findings and caveats of the study: Excluded were some V segments that proved indistinguishable, including TRBV6-2 and TRBV6-3. The classifier was said to identify cytomegalovirus status with high specificity and sensitivity. A later look showed TCR association rates differing by HLA locus, highest for DRB1 and lowest for HLA-C.

What was sequenced was PBMCs. This clonotype was sampled from a woman between 65 and 79 years old in good health and CMV-seropositive. The V and J genes are TRBV7-3 and TRBJ2-2; D is possibly TRBD1 (5 bases). CDR3 DNA: TGTGCCAGCAGCTTGGGCCAGGGTTCTCCCGGGGAGCTGTTTTTT. Encoded protein: CASSLGQGSPGELFF.